This T cell receptor beta chain was identified in a study of post-analysis software for immune sequencing data. Whole-study context: Courses of disease covered relapsing-remitting, secondary progressive and progressive-relapsing multiple sclerosis. Study-level points and caveats: Relative to controls, patients had roughly five TRBV segments at higher frequency, with TRBV5-6, TRBV5-1 and TRBV20-1 among these.

The V gene lost 5 bases and the J gene lost 3 bases, with 7 bases spanning the gap. This CDR3 spans 13 amino acids. Germline V CDR1 and CDR2: MGHDK, SYGVNS. A word on this clonotype: Its antigen is still unknown.

Unique molecular identifiers were carried by the TCR beta cDNA libraries. TCRdb recomputed calls from the PCR reads with MiXCR, one row per CDR3 protein. The table records more than 500,000 distinct CDR3 sequences, around a third of them present only once. The chain is built from TRBV25-1 and TRBJ1-4, with D unresolved. This receptor was taken from a girl aged 2 to 17 with multiple sclerosis. The specimen was blood. CDR3 loop: CASSLGSNEKLFF. The CDR3 DNA is TGTGCCAGCAGTTTGGGGTCTAATGAAAAACTGTTTTTT.